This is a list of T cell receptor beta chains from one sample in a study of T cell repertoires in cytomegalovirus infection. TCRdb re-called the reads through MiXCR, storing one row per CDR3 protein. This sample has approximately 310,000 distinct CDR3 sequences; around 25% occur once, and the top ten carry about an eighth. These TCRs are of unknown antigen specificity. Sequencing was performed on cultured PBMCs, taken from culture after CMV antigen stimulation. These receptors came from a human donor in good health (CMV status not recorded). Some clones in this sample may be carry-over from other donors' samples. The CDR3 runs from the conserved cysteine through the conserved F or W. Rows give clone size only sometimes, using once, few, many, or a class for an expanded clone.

CDR3: CASSTVGLAGGKADTQYF
size: NA
V: TRBV7-2
J: TRBJ2-3

CDR3: CASSQDALRTGGVDEQYF
size: medium-sized
V: TRBV4-2
J: TRBJ2-7

CDR3: CASSVGVVTEAFF
size: few
V: TRBV19
J: TRBJ1-1

CDR3: CASSFGTGYTEAFF
size: few
V: TRBV5-4
J: TRBJ1-1

CDR3: CASSLGKTDYGYTF
size: few
V: TRBV5-1
J: TRBJ1-2

CDR3: CASSSDYAPDTQYF
size: NA
V: TRBV7-6
J: TRBJ2-3

CDR3: CASSQVKENTEAFF
size: few
V: TRBV14
J: TRBJ1-1

CDR3: CASSLGLAGHNEQFF
size: few
V: TRBV9
J: TRBJ2-1

CDR3: CASSQGLQVNQPQHF
size: few
V: TRBV7-2
J: TRBJ1-5

CDR3: CSAREFLAGLGEQFF
size: few
V: TRBV20-1
J: TRBJ2-1

CDR3: CASSQDLGLIPYEQYF
size: few
V: TRBV4-1
J: TRBJ2-7

CDR3: CSVENGVSDNEQFF
size: NA
V: TRBV29-1
J: TRBJ2-1

CDR3: CASQDRGKDTQYF
size: once
V: TRBV19
J: TRBJ2-3

CDR3: CSVVGGQGERLNTEAFF
size: NA
V: TRBV29-1
J: TRBJ1-1

CDR3: CASRGLAGGEGNEQFF
size: NA
V: TRBV11-2
J: TRBJ2-1

CDR3: CASSRTSGISETQYF
size: NA
V: TRBV12-3/TRBV12-4
J: TRBJ2-5

CDR3: CASSLTSGLAGGGRF
size: many
V: TRBV7-9
J: TRBJ2-1

CDR3: CASSYSIFLQTNTGELFF
size: few
V: TRBV6-2/TRBV6-3
J: TRBJ2-2

CDR3: CASSSQHRTENNSPLHF
size: few
V: TRBV7-9
J: TRBJ1-6

CDR3: CASSQIIQTGSKNIQYF
size: few
V: TRBV6-2/TRBV6-3
J: TRBJ2-4

CDR3: CASSQDGGAEGFF
size: few
V: TRBV3-1
J: TRBJ2-1

CDR3: CASSLGGSGNTIYF
size: many
V: TRBV11-3
J: TRBJ1-3

CDR3: CASRLARGGNTEAFF
size: NA
V: TRBV7-9
J: TRBJ1-1

CDR3: CASTATGSSYEQYF
size: few
V: TRBV19
J: TRBJ2-7